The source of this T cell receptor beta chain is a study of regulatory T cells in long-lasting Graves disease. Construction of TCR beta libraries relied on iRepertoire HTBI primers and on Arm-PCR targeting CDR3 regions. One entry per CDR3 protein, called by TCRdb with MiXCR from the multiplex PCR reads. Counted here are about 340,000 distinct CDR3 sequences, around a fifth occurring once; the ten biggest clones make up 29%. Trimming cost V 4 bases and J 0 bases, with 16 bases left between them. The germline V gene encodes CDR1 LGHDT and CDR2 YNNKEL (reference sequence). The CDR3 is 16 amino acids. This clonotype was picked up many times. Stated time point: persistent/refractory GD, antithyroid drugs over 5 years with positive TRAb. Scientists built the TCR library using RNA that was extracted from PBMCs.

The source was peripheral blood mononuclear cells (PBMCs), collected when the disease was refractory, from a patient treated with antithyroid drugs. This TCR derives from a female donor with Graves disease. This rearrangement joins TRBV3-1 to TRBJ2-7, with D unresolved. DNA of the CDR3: TGTGCCAGCAGCCCTACCCTTGCAGGTGACTCCTACGAGCAGTACTTC. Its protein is CASSPTLAGDSYEQYF.